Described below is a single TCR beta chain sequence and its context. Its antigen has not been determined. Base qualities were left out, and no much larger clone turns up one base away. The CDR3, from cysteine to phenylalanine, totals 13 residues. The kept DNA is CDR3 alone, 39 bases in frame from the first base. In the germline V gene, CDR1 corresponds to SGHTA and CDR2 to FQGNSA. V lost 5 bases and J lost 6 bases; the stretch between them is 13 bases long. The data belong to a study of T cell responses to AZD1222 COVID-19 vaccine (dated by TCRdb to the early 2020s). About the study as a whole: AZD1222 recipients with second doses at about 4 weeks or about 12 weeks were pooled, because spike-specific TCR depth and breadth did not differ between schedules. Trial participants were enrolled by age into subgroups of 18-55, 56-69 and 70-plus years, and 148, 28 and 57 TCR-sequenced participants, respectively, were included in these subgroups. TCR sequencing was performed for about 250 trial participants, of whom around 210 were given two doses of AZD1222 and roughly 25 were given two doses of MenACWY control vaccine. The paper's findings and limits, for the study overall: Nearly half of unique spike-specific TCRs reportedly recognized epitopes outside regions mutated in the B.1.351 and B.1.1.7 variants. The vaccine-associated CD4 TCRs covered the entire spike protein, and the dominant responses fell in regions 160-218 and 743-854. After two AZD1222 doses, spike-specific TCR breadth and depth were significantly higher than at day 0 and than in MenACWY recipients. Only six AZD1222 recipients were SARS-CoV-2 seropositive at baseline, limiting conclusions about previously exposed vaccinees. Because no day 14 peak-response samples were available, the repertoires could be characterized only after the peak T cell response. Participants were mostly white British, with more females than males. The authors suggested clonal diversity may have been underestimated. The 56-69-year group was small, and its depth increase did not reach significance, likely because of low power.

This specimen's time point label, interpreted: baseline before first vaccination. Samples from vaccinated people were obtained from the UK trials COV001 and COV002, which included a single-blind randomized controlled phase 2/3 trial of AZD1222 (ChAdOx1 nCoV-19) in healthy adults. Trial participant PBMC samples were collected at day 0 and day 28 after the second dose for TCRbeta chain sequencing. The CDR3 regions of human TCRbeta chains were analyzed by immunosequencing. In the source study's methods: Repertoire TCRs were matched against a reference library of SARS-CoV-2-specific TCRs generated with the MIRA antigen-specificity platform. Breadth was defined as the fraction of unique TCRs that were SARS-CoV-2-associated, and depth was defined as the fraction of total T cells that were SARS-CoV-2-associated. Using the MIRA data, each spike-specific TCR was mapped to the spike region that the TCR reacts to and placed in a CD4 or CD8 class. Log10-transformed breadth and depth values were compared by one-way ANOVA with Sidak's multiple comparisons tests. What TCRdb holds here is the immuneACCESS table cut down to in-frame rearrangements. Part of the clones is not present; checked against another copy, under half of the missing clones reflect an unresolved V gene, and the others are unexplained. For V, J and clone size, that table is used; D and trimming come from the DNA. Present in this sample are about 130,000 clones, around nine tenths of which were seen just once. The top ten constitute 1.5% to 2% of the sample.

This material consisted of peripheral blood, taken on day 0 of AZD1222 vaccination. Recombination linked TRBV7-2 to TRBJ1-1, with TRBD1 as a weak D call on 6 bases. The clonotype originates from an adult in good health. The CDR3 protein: CASSPTGVAEAFF. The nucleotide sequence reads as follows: TGTGCCAGCAGCCCGACAGGAGTAGCTGAAGCTTTCTTT.